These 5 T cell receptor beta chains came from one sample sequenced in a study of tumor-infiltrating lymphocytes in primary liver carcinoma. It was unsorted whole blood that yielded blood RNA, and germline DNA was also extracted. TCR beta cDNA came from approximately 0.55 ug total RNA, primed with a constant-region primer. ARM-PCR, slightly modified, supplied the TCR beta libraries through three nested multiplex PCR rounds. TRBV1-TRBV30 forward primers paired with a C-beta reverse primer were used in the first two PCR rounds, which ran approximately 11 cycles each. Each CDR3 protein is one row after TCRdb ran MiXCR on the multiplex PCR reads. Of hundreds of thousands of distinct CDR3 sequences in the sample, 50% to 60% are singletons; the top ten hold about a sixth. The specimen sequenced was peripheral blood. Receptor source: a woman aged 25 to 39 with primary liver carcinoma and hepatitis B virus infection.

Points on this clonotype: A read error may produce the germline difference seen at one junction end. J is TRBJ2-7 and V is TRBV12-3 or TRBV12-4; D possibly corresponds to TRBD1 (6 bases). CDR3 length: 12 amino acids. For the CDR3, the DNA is TGTGCCAGCAGTCTAGACAGGACCCGGCAGCACTTC. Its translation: CASSLDRTRQHF.

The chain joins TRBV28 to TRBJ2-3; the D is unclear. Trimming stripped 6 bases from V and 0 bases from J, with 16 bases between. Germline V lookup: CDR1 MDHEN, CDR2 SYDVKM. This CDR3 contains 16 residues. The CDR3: CASSLVVGSSTDTQYF. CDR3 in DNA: TGTGCCAGCAGCTTGGTGGTGGGCTCTAGCACAGATACGCAGTATTTT.

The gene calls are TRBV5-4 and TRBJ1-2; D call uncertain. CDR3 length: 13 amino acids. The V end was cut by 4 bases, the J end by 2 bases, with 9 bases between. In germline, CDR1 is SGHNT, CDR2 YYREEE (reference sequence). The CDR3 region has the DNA TGTGCCAGCAGCCGGCAGAGAAACTATGGCTACACCTTC. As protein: CASSRQRNYGYTF.

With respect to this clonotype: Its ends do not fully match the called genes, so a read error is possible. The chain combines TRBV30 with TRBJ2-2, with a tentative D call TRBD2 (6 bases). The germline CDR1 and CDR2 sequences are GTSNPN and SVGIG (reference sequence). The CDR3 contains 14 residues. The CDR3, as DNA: TGTGCCTGGGGTGTTTCGGGGGTAGCCGGGGAGCTGTTTTTT. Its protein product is CAWGVSGVAGELFF.

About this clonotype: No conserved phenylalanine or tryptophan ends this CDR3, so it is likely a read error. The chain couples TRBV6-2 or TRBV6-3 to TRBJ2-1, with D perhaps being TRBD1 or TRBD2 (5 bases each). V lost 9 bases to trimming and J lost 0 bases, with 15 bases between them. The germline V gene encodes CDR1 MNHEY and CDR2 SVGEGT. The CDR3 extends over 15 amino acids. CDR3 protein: CASTRDGGSYNEQFS. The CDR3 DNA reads TGTGCCAGTACCCGGGACGGAGGCTCCTACAATGAGCAGTTCTCC.